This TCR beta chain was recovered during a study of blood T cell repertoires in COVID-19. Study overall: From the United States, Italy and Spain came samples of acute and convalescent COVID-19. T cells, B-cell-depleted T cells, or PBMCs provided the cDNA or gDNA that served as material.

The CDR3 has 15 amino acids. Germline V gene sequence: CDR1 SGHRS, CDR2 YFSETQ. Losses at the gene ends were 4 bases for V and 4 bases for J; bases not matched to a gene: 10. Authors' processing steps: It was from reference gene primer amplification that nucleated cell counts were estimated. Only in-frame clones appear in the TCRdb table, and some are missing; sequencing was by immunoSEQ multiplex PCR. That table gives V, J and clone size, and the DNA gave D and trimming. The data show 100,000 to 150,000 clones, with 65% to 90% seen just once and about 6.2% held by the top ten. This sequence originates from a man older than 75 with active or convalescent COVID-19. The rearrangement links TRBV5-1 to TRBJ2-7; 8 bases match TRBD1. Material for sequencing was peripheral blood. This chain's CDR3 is CASSPGQGYGYEQYF. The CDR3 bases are TGCGCCAGCAGCCCTGGACAGGGTTATGGGTACGAGCAGTACTTC.